The entry below describes one T cell receptor beta chain. As yet, its antigen is unknown. It may be a read error: a sequence one base away is much more abundant. The CDR3 length is 15 residues. Germline-derived CDR1 and CDR2 are SGDLS and YYNGEE. Unique molecular identifiers had been added to the TCR beta cDNA libraries. T cells numbering roughly 1 to 10 million yielded around 500,000 cDNA molecules. TCRdb reprocessed the PCR reads via MiXCR and lists one record per CDR3 protein. The data contain about 200,000 distinct CDR3 sequences, over 25% of them seen just once; the ten biggest clones take up 3% to 3.5%. The source of the sample is a study of post-analysis software for immune sequencing data. Whole-study results and caveats: When patients were compared with controls, a handful of TRBV segments were more frequent, TRBV5-6, TRBV5-1 and TRBV20-1 among them.

The chain uses TRBV9 and TRBJ2-5; a weak D match, TRBD2 (5 bases). With the DNA end fitting TRBJ2-1 better, the J assignment may be wrong. The sample comprised blood. This TCR derives from a girl aged 2-17 years with multiple sclerosis. CDR3 DNA sequence: TGTGCCAGCAGCCTAAGCGGTTTCTTTGAGGAGACCCAGTTCTTC. It is translated as CASSLSGFFEETQFF.